What follows are 15 T cell receptor beta chains derived from one specimen sequenced in a study of blood T cell repertoires in COVID-19. Clones were read by immunoSEQ multiplex PCR, and TCRdb kept only the in-frame ones, dropping some. Of fewer than 200,000 clones listed, about 80% are singletons. The sequenced material came from peripheral blood. The receptors derive from a woman in her 70s with acute or convalescent COVID-19.

The chain recombines TRBV27 with TRBJ2-7; TRBD1 matches at 8 bases. The CDR3 runs 14 residues. Germline CDR1 reads MNHEY; CDR2 reads SMNVEV (reference sequence). Germline trimming cut 5 bases from V and 4 bases from J; bases unmatched to any gene: 7. The CDR3 region has the DNA TGTGCCAGCAGTGTCGGACAGGGAGCATACGAGCAGTACTTC. Translation: CASSVGQGAYEQYF.

This rearrangement joins TRBV4-3 to TRBJ2-3; 8 bases are a match to TRBD2. The CDR3 is 19 amino acids. The V and J ends lost 0 bases and 4 bases, in that order; junction bases with no gene match: 15. The germline CDR1 and CDR2 sequences are LGHNA and YSLEER. DNA for the CDR3: TGCGCCAGCAGCCAAGATGGGGATACTCGGGGGGGCCGGGCAGATACGCAGTATTTT. Encoded protein: CASSQDGDTRGGRADTQYF.

The chain links TRBV5-8 to TRBJ1-6; 7 bases fit TRBD1. V was clipped by 4 bases and J by 7 bases; unmatched bases: 11. CDR3 length: 16 amino acids. Germline CDR1 reads SGHTS; CDR2 reads YDEGEE. The CDR3 region is CASSLLTGVANSPLHF. The CDR3 region has the DNA TGTGCCAGCAGCCTGCTCACAGGGGTTGCAAATTCACCCCTCCACTTT.

V is TRBV21-1 and J is TRBJ2-5; TRBD2, the D gene given by the table, was not confirmed from the DNA. TRBV21-1 is recorded as a pseudogene. CDR3 length equals 14 residues. CDR3 nucleotide sequence: TGTGCCAGCAGCAAAGAGCCAGCCGGGGAGACCCAGTACTTC. This gives the protein CASSKEPAGETQYF.

The CDR3: CASSPLTPPLHF. CDR3 nucleotides: TGTGCCAGCAGCCCTCTGACACCTCCCCTCCACTTT. The chain uses TRBV7-9 and TRBJ1-6; D gene unclear. Per germline, CDR1 SEHNR and CDR2 FQNEAQ (reference sequence). V lost 5 bases, J lost 13 bases, and 12 bases lay in between. CDR3 size: 12 residues.

The chain uses TRBV4-3 and TRBJ2-2; the match to TRBD2 covers 8 bases. Germline assignment: CDR1 LGHNA and CDR2 YSLEER. V lost 0 bases, J lost 7 bases, and 7 bases stayed unmatched. This CDR3 is 16 amino acids long. CDR3 coding DNA: TGCGCCAGCAGCCAAGAAGCCCGGGGGGGACTCGGGGAGCTGTTTTTT. Amino acid sequence: CASSQEARGGLGELFF.

This clone was found once. The rearrangement uses TRBV28 and TRBJ1-5; TRBD1 aligns across 10 bases. The junction had 11 bases not matched to a gene; V was cut back by 2 bases and J by 4 bases. The CDR3 extends over 18 amino acids. From germline, CDR1 is MDHEN and CDR2 SYDVKM. The CDR3 DNA reads as TGTGCCAGCAGTTTAGGGGAAAGGGACAGGGGACCTAATCAGCCCCAGCATTTT. Translation gives CASSLGERDRGPNQPQHF.

The table lists this clone with a few counts. The chain is built from TRBV10-3 and TRBJ2-5; D ambiguous. CDR1 is ENHRY and CDR2 is SYGVKD in the germline V gene. Deletions cut 10 bases from V and 0 bases from J, with 6 bases between. CDR3 size: 11 residues. In DNA form, the CDR3 reads TGTGCCACCCTGTACCAAGAGACCCAGTACTTC. Amino acids: CATLYQETQYF.

The genes are TRBV7-9 and TRBJ1-2; D might be TRBD1 (5 bases). The V gene's germline CDR1 is SEHNR and CDR2 FQNEAQ (reference sequence). The V and J ends lost 3 bases and 0 bases respectively, with 11 bases between them. The CDR3 runs 15 residues. The chain's CDR3 is CASSFIDSSNYGYTF. The CDR3, as DNA: TGTGCCAGCAGCTTCATCGACAGTTCTAACTATGGCTACACCTTC.

This rearrangement joins TRBV27 to TRBJ1-1, with D tentatively TRBD1 (6 bases). Germline loops: CDR1 MNHEY, CDR2 SMNVEV (reference sequence). The CDR3 runs 14 residues. Trimming took 8 bases from V and 10 from J, leaving 23 bases between them. CDR3 loop: CASSQTGMSTIAFF. The CDR3 nucleotides are TGTGCCAGCTCCCAAACAGGGATGTCTACAATAGCTTTCTTT.

The gene calls are TRBV11-2 and TRBJ2-7; weak D call: TRBD1 (5 bases). Germline V lookup: CDR1 SGHAT, CDR2 FQNNGV. The V and J ends lost 3 bases and 3 bases respectively, with 12 bases between them. This CDR3 contains 14 residues. The CDR3, as DNA: TGTGCCAGCAGCTTGATTAGACAGAACTACGAGCAGTACTTC. This codes for CASSLIRQNYEQYF.

This chain connects TRBV6-5 to TRBJ2-2; weak D call: TRBD1 (6 bases). The V gene lost 4 bases and the J gene lost 3 bases, with 15 bases spanning the gap. The CDR3 extends over 16 amino acids. Germline V CDR1 and CDR2: MNHEY, SVGAGI. The CDR3 spells CASSSVTGLDTGELFF. The CDR3 DNA follows: TGTGCCAGCAGTTCCGTGACAGGATTGGACACCGGGGAGCTGTTTTTT.

This chain uses TRBV28 with TRBJ2-3, with 11 bases identical to TRBD2. The germline V gene encodes CDR1 MDHEN and CDR2 SYDVKM. Trimming took 4 bases from V and 5 from J; bases not matched to a gene: 8. The CDR3 runs 16 residues. The CDR3 region is CASSSNGSGREDTQYF. The CDR3, as DNA: TGTGCCAGCAGTTCCAATGGTAGCGGGAGGGAAGATACGCAGTATTTT.

The chain has TRBV4-3 and TRBJ2-7; the match to TRBD1 covers 9 bases. CDR3 length equals 15 residues. With 4 bases clipped from V and 5 bases from J, the junction kept 9 bases outside the gene matches. Germline V gives CDR1 LGHNA, CDR2 YSLEER. CDR3 sequence: CASSRGRDRDHEQYF. DNA of the CDR3: TGCGCCAGCAGCCGGGGCCGGGACAGGGACCACGAGCAGTACTTC.

The chain carries TRBV5-1 and TRBJ2-1; 14 bases map to TRBD2. The length of the CDR3 is 17 residues. CDR1 SGHRS and CDR2 YFSETQ come from the germline V gene. The V segment lost 4 bases and the J segment 4 bases; nucleotides outside the gene matches: 7. In nucleotides, the CDR3 is TGCGCCAGCAGCCGGGGACTAGCGGGAGACGGATACAATGAGCAGTTCTTC. This sequence encodes CASSRGLAGDGYNEQFF.